A single sample gave rise to the 32 T cell receptor beta chains below, sequenced in a study of response to subunit inactivated influenza vaccine. TCRdb fed the RT-PCR reads into MiXCR, producing one record per CDR3 protein. This sample has roughly 500,000 distinct CDR3 sequences; approximately 16% occur once, and the top ten carry roughly 3%. The source was CD4+ T cells sorted from PBMCs, collected about 24 months after vaccination. Receptor source: a man aged 50 to 75 who received an inactivated influenza vaccine.

The genes are TRBV9 and TRBJ1-3, with 7 bases fitting TRBD1. V shed 3 bases, J shed 4 bases, and the junction held 4 bases outside the gene matches. Germline assignment: CDR1 SGDLS and CDR2 YYNGEE. The CDR3 runs to 14 residues. The chain's CDR3 is CASSAATGGNTIYF. In DNA, the CDR3 is TGTGCCAGCAGCGCCGCGACAGGGGGAAACACCATATATTTT.

As regards this clonotype: The junction departs from germline at one end; a sequencing error may be responsible. The chain employs TRBV24-1 and TRBJ2-1, with TRBD2 as a possible D gene (7 bases). The V gene's germline CDR1 is KGHDR and CDR2 SFDVKD. The CDR3 runs 15 residues. The DNA for the CDR3 is TGTGCCACAAGTGCGTCCTTGCGGGGGCGGAATGAGCAGTTCTTC. Protein: CATSASLRGRNEQFF.

V and J are TRBV4-2 and TRBJ1-4, with D perhaps TRBD1 (6 bases). This CDR3 spans 14 amino acids. Germline V gives CDR1 LGHNA, CDR2 YNFKEQ. V lost 1 base and J 7 bases, leaving 10 bases between the germline ends. The CDR3 spells CASSQGGGGEKLFF. The CDR3 DNA reads as TGTGCCAGCAGCCAAGGCGGGGGCGGTGAAAAACTGTTTTTT.

This clonotype came up a few times. This chain connects TRBV28 to TRBJ2-2, with D possibly being TRBD2 (5 bases). The germline CDR1 and CDR2 sequences are MDHEN and SYDVKM. CDR3 length: 15 amino acids. Trimming pared 5 bases from V and 6 bases from J, leaving 16 bases between. CDR3 sequence (DNA): TGTGCCAGCAGTCGAGCTAGCAAGTGGCCCGGGGAGCTGTTTTTT. It specifies CASSRASKWPGELFF.

Concerning this clonotype: The conserved final phenylalanine or tryptophan is absent from the CDR3, which likely points to a read error. The DNA is omitted, as the CDR3 cannot be located on it reliably, and the CDR3 follows TCRdb's listing. The gene calls are TRBV21-1 and TRBJ2-3. TRBV21-1 is classified as a pseudogene. The length of the CDR3 is 10 amino acids, counting both ends. Here the CDR3 reads CASSKKNSHG.

This clonotype was detected only a few times. The chain couples TRBV9 to TRBJ2-1; D remains ambiguous. Germline assignment: CDR1 SGDLS and CDR2 YYNGEE. Trimming removed 0 bases from V and 3 bases from J, with 10 bases in between. This CDR3 has 15 residues. CDR3 residues: CASSVAGRSYNEQFF. For the CDR3, the DNA is TGTGCCAGCAGCGTAGCTGGCAGGAGCTACAATGAGCAGTTCTTC. The full variable domain, rest sourced from reference TRBV9 and TRBJ2-1, is DSGVTQTPKHLITATGQRVTLRCSPRSGDLSVYWYQQSLDQGLQFLIQYYNGEERAKGNILERFSAQQFPDLHSELNLSSLELGDSALYFCASSVAGRSYNEQFFGPGTRLTVL.

The chain combines TRBV24-1 with TRBJ2-5; 10 nucleotides align to TRBD2. Germline trimming cut 4 bases from V and 2 bases from J; bases unmatched to any gene: 9. There are 17 residues in the CDR3. The germline CDR1 and CDR2 sequences are KGHDR and SFDVKD. CDR3 sequence reads: CATSETTGTSVQETQYF. In DNA, the CDR3 is TGTGCCACCAGTGAAACAACCGGGACTAGCGTACAAGAGACCCAGTACTTC.

This clonotype was observed a few times. The chain couples TRBV12-3 or TRBV12-4 to TRBJ1-2, with 7 positions matching TRBD1. This CDR3 is 14 amino acids long. V lost 6 bases, J lost 4 bases, and 8 bases stayed unmatched. The CDR3 sequence is CASSADRSPYGYTF. The CDR3 coding sequence is TGTGCCAGCAGCGCGGACAGGAGTCCCTATGGCTACACCTTC.

The J gene is TRBJ1-1, the V gene TRBV18; no firm D call. Germline V gene sequence: CDR1 KGHSH, CDR2 LQKENI. Deletions cut 1 base from V and 1 base from J, with 19 bases between. The CDR3 contains 18 residues. CDR3 coding DNA: TGTGCCAGCTCACCACGTCTCGTAGGGCCCGGTCAGAACACTGAAGCTTTCTTT. Protein: CASSPRLVGPGQNTEAFF. Looking up the rest from reference TRBV18 and TRBJ1-1 gives the full variable domain: NAGVMQNPRHLVRRRGQEARLRCSPMKGHSHVYWYRQLPEEGLKFMVYLQKENIIDESGMPKERFSAEFPKEGPSILRIQQVVRGDSAAYFCASSPRLVGPGQNTEAFFGQGTRLTVV.

This chain uses TRBV20-1 with TRBJ1-1; 8 positions match TRBD1. CDR1 and CDR2 (germline): DFQATT, SNEGSKA (reference sequence). With V trimmed by 5 bases and J by 5 bases, 4 bases remained unmatched. The CDR3 is 12 residues long. CDR3 coding DNA: TGCAGTGCTGCCAGGGGGCGGACTGAAGCTTTCTTT. It is translated as CSAARGRTEAFF.

This clonotype was observed a handful of times. One junction end disagrees with the germline gene, perhaps due to a read error. The rearrangement uses TRBV7-2 and TRBJ1-2, with 12 positions matching TRBD1. CDR1 SGHTA and CDR2 FQGNSA come from the germline V gene. The CDR3 covers 14 residues. The CDR3 sequence is CASSPGTGGLLRSF. CDR3 coding DNA: TGTGCCAGCAGCCCCGGGACAGGGGGCCTTCTAAGGTCCTTC. Together with reference TRBV7-2 and TRBJ1-2, the CDR3 gives the full variable domain: GAGVSQSPSNKVTEKGKDVELRCDPISGHTALYWYRQSLGQGLEFLIYFQGNSAPDKSGLPSDRFSAERTGGSVSTLTIQRTQQEDSAVYLCASSPGTGGLLRSFGSGTRLTVV.

This clonotype has a count of ten or more. V gene TRBV28 combines with J gene TRBJ2-7; 9 nucleotides agree with TRBD1. Trimming cost V 4 bases and J 7 bases; bases outside gene matches: 11. The germline gives CDR1 MDHEN, CDR2 SYDVKM. This CDR3 spans 15 amino acids. The CDR3 DNA reads TGTGCCAGCAGTTCCTTCACGGACAGGGGTAAGGAGCAGTACTTC. Translation: CASSSFTDRGKEQYF.

This clonotype has only a few counts. The chain has TRBV10-3 and TRBJ2-1, with D possibly TRBD2 on 6 matching bases. Trimming cost V 0 bases and J 1 base, with 10 bases left between them. Per germline, CDR1 ENHRY and CDR2 SYGVKD. The CDR3 consists of 16 residues. The CDR3 here is CAISESSSASYNEQFF. The CDR3 nucleotides are TGTGCCATCAGTGAGTCCTCTAGCGCATCCTACAATGAGCAGTTCTTC.

The chain is built from TRBV6-2 or TRBV6-3 and TRBJ2-2; D possibly corresponds to TRBD2 (5 bases). Trimming pared 4 bases from V and 7 bases from J, leaving 16 bases between. The germline V gene encodes CDR1 MNHEY and CDR2 SVGEGT. The CDR3 is 15 amino acids. The CDR3 spells CASSLGPTRGGELFF. The DNA for the CDR3 is TGTGCCAGCAGTTTAGGACCGACTCGGGGCGGGGAGCTGTTTTTT.

This clonotype has only a few counts. The chain links TRBV10-3 to TRBJ2-5, with TRBD1 as a possible D gene (5 bases). CDR3 length equals 12 residues. Germline CDR1 and CDR2: ENHRY and SYGVKD. Trimming cost V 8 bases and J 0 bases, with 7 bases left between them. The CDR3 loop is CAIGQNQETQYF. The CDR3 DNA is TGTGCCATCGGACAAAACCAAGAGACCCAGTACTTC.

This clonotype was detected a few times. The chain combines TRBV12-3 or TRBV12-4 with TRBJ2-1, with 10 bases aligning to TRBD1. The CDR3 is 15 amino acids. With 2 bases clipped from V and 7 bases from J, the junction kept 5 bases outside the gene matches. The CDR3 protein is CASSLIQGQGNEQFF. CDR3 coding DNA: TGTGCCAGCAGTTTAATACAGGGACAGGGGAATGAGCAGTTCTTC.

The chain carries TRBV20-1 and TRBJ2-3, with 7 bases that match TRBD1. The CDR3 is made up of 14 amino acids. Germline V gives CDR1 DFQATT, CDR2 SNEGSKA (reference sequence). V dropped 3 bases and J dropped 4; count of bases not matched to a gene: 7. CDR3 DNA sequence: TGCAGTGCTAGCGGTGCCACAGGGGCAGATACGCAGTATTTT. The encoded protein is CSASGATGADTQYF.

The table lists this clonotype with a few counts. The V call is TRBV5-5, the J call TRBJ2-1; the match to TRBD2 covers 10 bases. Germline V gene lookup returns CDR1 SGHKS and CDR2 YYEKEE (reference sequence). Trimming removed 3 bases from V and 4 bases from J; junction bases left unmatched: 7. This CDR3 is 16 amino acids long. The CDR3 DNA follows: TGTGCCAGCAGCTCAAGCGGGGGGGGCTCTTACAATGAGCAGTTCTTC. It is translated as CASSSSGGGSYNEQFF.

The chain uses TRBV5-4 and TRBJ2-3; D not resolved. The V gene lost 6 bases and the J gene lost 1 base, with 18 bases spanning the gap. The CDR3 spans 16 residues. From germline, CDR1 is SGHNT and CDR2 YYREEE (reference sequence). CDR3 sequence reads: CASTTLLGARTDTQYF. CDR3 DNA sequence: TGTGCCAGCACCACACTGCTCGGCGCCCGCACAGATACGCAGTATTTT. Filled out from reference TRBV5-4 and TRBJ2-3, the complete variable domain reads ETGVTQSPTHLIKTRGQQVTLRCSSQSGHNTVSWYQQALGQGPQFIFQYYREEENGRGNFPPRFSGLQFPNYSSELNVNALELDDSALYLCASTTLLGARTDTQYFGPGTRLTVL.

This chain uses TRBV24-1 with TRBJ2-2; 8 bases agree with TRBD1. The CDR3 has 17 residues. The trim removed 4 bases at V and 6 bases at J, leaving 12 bases unmatched. The germline CDR1 and CDR2 sequences are KGHDR and SFDVKD. CDR3 loop: CATSDPITGGRAGELFF. CDR3 sequence (DNA): TGTGCCACCAGTGACCCAATAACAGGGGGTCGTGCCGGGGAGCTGTTTTTT.

This clonotype was observed a handful of times. V and J are TRBV5-1 and TRBJ1-2, with 10 bases aligning to TRBD1. The CDR3 extends over 15 amino acids. Germline CDR1 SGHRS, CDR2 YFSETQ. V shed 4 bases and J 8 bases; nucleotides not matched to a gene: 11. CDR3 bases: TGCGCCAGCAGCGCGGGGACAGGGGCTTACTTCGGCTACACCTTC. Protein sequence: CASSAGTGAYFGYTF.

V gene TRBV19 combines with J gene TRBJ2-1, with a tentative D call TRBD2 (6 bases). Deletions cut 3 bases from V and 10 bases from J, with 16 bases between. Germline CDR1 reads LNHDA; CDR2 reads SQIVND (reference sequence). The CDR3 extends over 14 amino acids. The CDR3 region has the DNA TGTGCCAGTAGTATGGGTACGGGAGCTGCCGAGCAGTTCTTC. Its protein is CASSMGTGAAEQFF.

A few counts support this clonotype. The chain recombines TRBV3-1 with TRBJ2-2; TRBD1 agrees at 8 bases. V lost 4 bases and J lost 7; bases outside the gene matches: 5. CDR3 length: 14 residues. The germline V gene encodes CDR1 LGHDT and CDR2 YNNKEL (reference sequence). For the CDR3, the DNA is TGTGCCAGCAGCCTCAAGACAGGGGTCGGGGAGCTGTTTTTT. Its protein is CASSLKTGVGELFF.

This sequence joins TRBV6-1 and TRBJ1-5; 8 bases align to TRBD1. This CDR3 is built from 14 residues. Germline CDR1 and CDR2: MNHNS and SASEGT. V was pared by 4 bases and J by 6 bases, with 5 bases of the junction left unmatched. CDR3 nucleotide sequence: TGTGCCAGCAGTGCAGGGGGCGGCGGTCAGCCCCAGCATTTT. Protein: CASSAGGGGQPQHF.

This clonotype was counted many times. The V gene is TRBV7-9, the J gene TRBJ2-7; the D is unclear. Between the trimmed V and J ends, which lost 3 bases and 0 bases, there was a span of 9 bases. Germline loops: CDR1 SEHNR, CDR2 FQNEAQ (reference sequence). The CDR3 totals 14 residues. CDR3 region: CASSLASSSYEQYF. Here the CDR3 DNA reads TGTGCCAGCAGCTTGGCGAGTAGCTCCTACGAGCAGTACTTC.

V and J are TRBV15 and TRBJ2-1, with D unresolved. The V gene's germline CDR1 is LNHNV and CDR2 YYDKDF (reference sequence). Between the trimmed V and J ends, which lost 5 bases and 6 bases, there was a span of 11 bases. The CDR3 covers 13 residues. The CDR3 loop reads CATSLGAFNEQFF. CDR3 coding DNA: TGTGCCACCAGCCTCGGCGCCTTCAATGAGCAGTTCTTC.

This clonotype was detected many times. The chain carries TRBV7-9 and TRBJ1-4, with D uncertain. The V and J ends lost 0 bases and 5 bases respectively, with 4 bases between them. Germline-derived CDR1 and CDR2 are SEHNR and FQNEAQ (reference sequence). The CDR3 covers 13 residues. Written as DNA, the CDR3 is TGTGCCAGCAGCTTAGCAGGGAATGAAAAACTGTTTTTT. Its protein product is CASSLAGNEKLFF. Filled out from reference TRBV7-9 and TRBJ1-4, the complete variable domain reads DTGVSQNPRHKITKRGQNVTFRCDPISEHNRLYWYRQTLGQGPEFLTYFQNEAQLEKSRLLSDRFSAERPKGSFSTLEIQRTEQGDSAMYLCASSLAGNEKLFFGSGTQLSVL.

This chain uses TRBV6-2 or TRBV6-3 with TRBJ2-1; D not resolved. CDR1 is MNHEY, CDR2 SVGEGT, per germline. CDR3 size: 12 residues. Trimming cost V 0 bases and J 9 bases, with 6 bases left between them. The CDR3: CASSYSGFEQFF. CDR3 nucleotide sequence: TGTGCCAGCAGTTACTCGGGCTTTGAGCAGTTCTTC.

The chain couples TRBV21-1 to TRBJ2-1; the D call in the table, TRBD2, was not verified against the DNA. TRBV21-1 represents a pseudogene. This CDR3 is 15 amino acids long. The CDR3 spells CAPTPGGMKKNEQFF. DNA of the CDR3: TGTGCCCCCACCCCGGGAGGGATGAAGAAAAATGAGCAGTTCTTC.

This clonotype has ten or more counts. The V and J genes are TRBV5-1 and TRBJ2-3; D is ambiguous. The V end lost 4 bases, the J end lost 0 bases, and 9 bases lay between the germline ends. In germline, CDR1 is SGHRS, CDR2 YFSETQ. The CDR3 loop spans 14 amino acids. The CDR3 DNA reads as TGCGCCAGCAGCCCGAGCGCTAGCACAGATACGCAGTATTTT. Its translation: CASSPSASTDTQYF. Together with reference TRBV5-1 and TRBJ2-3, the CDR3 gives the full variable domain: KAGVTQTPRYLIKTRGQQVTLSCSPISGHRSVSWYQQTPGQGLQFLFEYFSETQRNKGNFPGRFSGRQFSNSRSEMNVSTLELGDSALYLCASSPSASTDTQYFGPGTRLTVL.

This clonotype appeared a few times. The chain combines TRBV24-1 with TRBJ1-3, with 7 bases that match TRBD1. This CDR3 is built from 14 residues. Looked up from germline, CDR1 is KGHDR and CDR2 is SFDVKD. V dropped 7 bases and J dropped 4; count of bases not matched to a gene: 6. Here the CDR3 reads CATRKQGSGNTIYF. The CDR3 bases are TGTGCCACCAGAAAACAGGGGTCCGGAAACACCATATATTTT.

There are a few counts of this clonotype. This chain links TRBV5-1 with TRBJ2-5; 13 bases map to TRBD2. J was trimmed by 2 bases and V by 4 bases; bases with no gene match: 5. The CDR3 sequence is 16 residues long. CDR1 is SGHRS and CDR2 is YFSETQ in the germline V gene. For the CDR3, the DNA is TGCGCCAGCAGCGCCGGGACTAGCGGGAATCAAGAGACCCAGTACTTC. It encodes CASSAGTSGNQETQYF.